This TCR beta chain was found in a study of blood T cells in healthy people across ages. Study-level points and caveats: More naive CD4+ cells and higher diversity marked long-lived donors relative to aged donors. Estimated diversity, derived from one million T cells, was regarded as an underestimate.

A J-beta primer mix and a sample-barcoded 5' primer were used in a second PCR of roughly 6 to 11 cycles. A template-switch adaptor with 12 random nucleotides tagged each cDNA molecule. One entry per CDR3 protein results from TCRdb running MiXCR on the 5' RACE reads. The sample includes roughly 800,000 distinct CDR3 sequences, roughly 50% of them seen just once. The CDR3 has 15 residues. CDR1 is SQVTM and CDR2 is ANQGSEA in the germline V gene. V shed 5 bases, J shed 0 bases, and the junction held 6 bases outside the gene matches. This clonotype was picked up a small number of times. The antigen remains undetermined.

J is TRBJ2-4 and V is TRBV29-1; TRBD2 matches at 8 bases. The sequence was obtained from a man aged 30 to 39 in good health. Sequencing was carried out using blood. Here the CDR3 DNA reads TGCAGCGTTACTAGCGGAGATATAGCCAAAAACATTCAGTACTTC. This codes for CSVTSGDIAKNIQYF.